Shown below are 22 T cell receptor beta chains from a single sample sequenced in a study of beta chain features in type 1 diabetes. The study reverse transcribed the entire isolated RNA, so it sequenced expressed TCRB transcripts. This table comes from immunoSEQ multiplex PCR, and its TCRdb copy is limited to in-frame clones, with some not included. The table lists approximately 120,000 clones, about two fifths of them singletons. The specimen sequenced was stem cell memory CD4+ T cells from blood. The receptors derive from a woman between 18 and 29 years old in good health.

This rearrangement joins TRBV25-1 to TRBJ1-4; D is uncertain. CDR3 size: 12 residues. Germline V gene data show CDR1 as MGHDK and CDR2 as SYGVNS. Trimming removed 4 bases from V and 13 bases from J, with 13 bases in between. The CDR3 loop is CASSVSGGILFF. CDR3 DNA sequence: TGTGCCAGCAGTGTTTCCGGAGGTATACTGTTTTTT.

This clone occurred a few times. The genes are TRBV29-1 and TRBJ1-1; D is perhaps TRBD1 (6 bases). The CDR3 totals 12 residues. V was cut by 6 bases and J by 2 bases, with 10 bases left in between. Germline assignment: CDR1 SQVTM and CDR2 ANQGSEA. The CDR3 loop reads CSVRTVNTEAFF. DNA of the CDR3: TGCAGCGTCCGGACAGTTAACACTGAAGCTTTCTTT.

The CDR3 here is CASSPGLTLNTGELFF. In DNA, the CDR3 is TGTGCCAGCAGCCCGGGACTTACATTAAACACCGGGGAGCTGTTTTTT. V gene TRBV5-4 combines with J gene TRBJ2-2; D might be TRBD2 (6 bases). V lost 4 bases, J lost 2 bases, and 15 bases lay in between. Per the germline V gene, CDR1 is SGHNT and CDR2 is YYREEE (reference sequence). The CDR3 has 16 amino acids.

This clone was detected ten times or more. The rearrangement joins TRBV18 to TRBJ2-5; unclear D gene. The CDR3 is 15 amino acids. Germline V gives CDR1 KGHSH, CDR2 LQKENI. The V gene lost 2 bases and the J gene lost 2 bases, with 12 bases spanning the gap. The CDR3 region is CASSPNLGTQETQYF. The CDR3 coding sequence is TGTGCCAGCTCACCAAATCTGGGCACTCAAGAGACCCAGTACTTC. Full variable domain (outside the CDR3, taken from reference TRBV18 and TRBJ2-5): NAGVMQNPRHLVRRRGQEARLRCSPMKGHSHVYWYRQLPEEGLKFMVYLQKENIIDESGMPKERFSAEFPKEGPSILRIQQVVRGDSAAYFCASSPNLGTQETQYFGPGTRLLVL.

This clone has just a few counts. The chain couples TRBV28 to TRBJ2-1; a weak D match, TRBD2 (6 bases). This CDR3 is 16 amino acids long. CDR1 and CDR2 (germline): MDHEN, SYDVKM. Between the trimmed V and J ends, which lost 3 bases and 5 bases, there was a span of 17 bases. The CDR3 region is CASSFVRERANNEQFF. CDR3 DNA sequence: TGTGCCAGCAGTTTCGTTAGGGAGCGGGCAAACAATGAGCAGTTCTTC.

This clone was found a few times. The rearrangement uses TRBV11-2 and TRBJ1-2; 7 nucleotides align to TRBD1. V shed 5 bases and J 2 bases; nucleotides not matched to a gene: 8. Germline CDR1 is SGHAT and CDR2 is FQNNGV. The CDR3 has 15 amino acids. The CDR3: CASSVLPGQNYGYTF. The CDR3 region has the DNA TGTGCCAGCAGCGTACTACCGGGACAGAACTATGGCTACACCTTC.

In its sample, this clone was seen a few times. As DNA, the CDR3 is TGTGCCAGCAGCTTGGGACTAGCGGATGAGCAGTTCTTC. Encoded protein: CASSLGLADEQFF. V is TRBV4-2 and J is TRBJ2-1, with 11 nucleotides matching TRBD2. This CDR3 is 13 amino acids long. Germline values: CDR1 LGHNA, CDR2 YNFKEQ. The V segment lost 5 bases and the J segment 8 bases; nucleotides outside the gene matches: 2.

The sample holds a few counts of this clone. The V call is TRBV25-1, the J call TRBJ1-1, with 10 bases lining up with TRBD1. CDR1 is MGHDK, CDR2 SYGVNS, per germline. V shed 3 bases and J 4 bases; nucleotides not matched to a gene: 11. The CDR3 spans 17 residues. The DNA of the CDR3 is TGTGCCAGCAGTGATCGGACAGGGGGGCCCTTGGGCACTGAAGCTTTCTTT. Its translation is CASSDRTGGPLGTEAFF.

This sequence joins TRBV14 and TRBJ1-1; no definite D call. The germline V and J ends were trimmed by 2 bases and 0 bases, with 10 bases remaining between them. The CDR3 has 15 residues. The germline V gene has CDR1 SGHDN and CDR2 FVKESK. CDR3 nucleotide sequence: TGTGCCAGCAGCCAACGTTGGCCGATGAACACTGAAGCTTTCTTT. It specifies CASSQRWPMNTEAFF. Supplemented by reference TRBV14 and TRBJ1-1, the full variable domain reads EAGVTQFPSHSVIEKGQTVTLRCDPISGHDNLYWYRRVMGKEIKFLLHFVKESKQDESGMPNNRFLAERTGGTYSTLKVQPAELEDSGVYFCASSQRWPMNTEAFFGQGTRLTVV.

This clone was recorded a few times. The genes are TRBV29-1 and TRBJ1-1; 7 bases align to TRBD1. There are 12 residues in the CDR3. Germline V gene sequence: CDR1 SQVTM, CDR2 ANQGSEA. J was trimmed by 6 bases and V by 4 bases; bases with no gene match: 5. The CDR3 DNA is TGCAGCGTTGCAGACAGGGCCCCTGAAGCTTTCTTT. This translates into CSVADRAPEAFF.

The CDR3 loop is CASSLEGGYKTQYF. The CDR3 DNA reads as TGTGCCAGCAGCTTAGAAGGGGGATACAAGACCCAGTACTTC. The rearrangement uses TRBV7-9 and TRBJ2-5; tentative D call: TRBD1 (6 bases). Germline CDR1 reads SEHNR; CDR2 reads FQNEAQ (reference sequence). Trimming took off 1 base at V and 6 bases at J, with 12 bases between the two ends. The length of the CDR3 is 14 residues.

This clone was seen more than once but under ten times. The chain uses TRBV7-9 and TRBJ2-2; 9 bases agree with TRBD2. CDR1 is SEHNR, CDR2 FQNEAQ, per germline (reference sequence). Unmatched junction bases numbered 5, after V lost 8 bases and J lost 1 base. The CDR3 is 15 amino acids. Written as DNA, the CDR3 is TGTGCCAGCGGGGAGACTAGCGGGAACACCGGGGAGCTGTTTTTT. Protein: CASGETSGNTGELFF.

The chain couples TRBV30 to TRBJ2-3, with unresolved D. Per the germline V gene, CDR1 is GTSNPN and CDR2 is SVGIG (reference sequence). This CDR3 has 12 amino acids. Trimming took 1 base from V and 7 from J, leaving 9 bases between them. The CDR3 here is CAWSALRHTQYF. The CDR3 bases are TGTGCCTGGAGTGCACTACGCCATACGCAGTATTTT.

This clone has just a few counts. Here the CDR3 DNA reads TGTGCCAGTAGTTTTGACAGGGGGCTCGAGCAGTACTTC. Protein sequence: CASSFDRGLEQYF. The chain links TRBV19 to TRBJ2-7, with 10 bases aligning to TRBD1. CDR3 length: 13 residues. Germline CDR1 is LNHDA and CDR2 is SQIVND (reference sequence). J was trimmed by 6 bases and V by 5 bases; bases with no gene match: 4.

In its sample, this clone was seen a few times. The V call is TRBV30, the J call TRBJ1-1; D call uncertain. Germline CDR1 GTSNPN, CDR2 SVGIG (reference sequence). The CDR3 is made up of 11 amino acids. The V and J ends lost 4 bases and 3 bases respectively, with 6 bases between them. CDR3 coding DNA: TGTGCCTGGATTACAGACACTGAAGCTTTCTTT. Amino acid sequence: CAWITDTEAFF.

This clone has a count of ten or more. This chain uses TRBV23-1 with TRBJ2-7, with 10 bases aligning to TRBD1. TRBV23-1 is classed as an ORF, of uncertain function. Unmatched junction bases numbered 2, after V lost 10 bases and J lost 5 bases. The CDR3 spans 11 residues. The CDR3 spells CAIGQGDEQYF. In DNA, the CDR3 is TGCGCCATAGGACAGGGGGACGAGCAGTACTTC.

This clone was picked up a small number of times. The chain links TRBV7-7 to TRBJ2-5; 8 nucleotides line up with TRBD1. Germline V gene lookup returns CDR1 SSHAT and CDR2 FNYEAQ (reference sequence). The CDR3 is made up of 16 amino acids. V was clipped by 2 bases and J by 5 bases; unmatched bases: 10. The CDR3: CASSLWTGRVEETQYF. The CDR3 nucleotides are TGTGCCAGCAGCTTATGGACAGGGCGGGTGGAGGAGACCCAGTACTTC.

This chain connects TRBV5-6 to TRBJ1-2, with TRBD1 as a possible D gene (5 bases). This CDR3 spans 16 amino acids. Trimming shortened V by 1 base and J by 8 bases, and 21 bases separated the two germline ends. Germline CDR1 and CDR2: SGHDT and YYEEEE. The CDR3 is CASSLISGAPVRGYTF. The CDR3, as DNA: TGTGCCAGCAGCTTGATTTCTGGGGCCCCGGTTCGGGGCTACACCTTC.

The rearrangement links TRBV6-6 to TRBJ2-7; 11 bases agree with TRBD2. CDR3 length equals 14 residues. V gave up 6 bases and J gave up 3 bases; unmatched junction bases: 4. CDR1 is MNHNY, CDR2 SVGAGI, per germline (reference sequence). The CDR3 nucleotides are TGTGCCAGCAGGCAACTAGCGGGAGTCTACGAGCAGTACTTC. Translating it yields CASRQLAGVYEQYF.

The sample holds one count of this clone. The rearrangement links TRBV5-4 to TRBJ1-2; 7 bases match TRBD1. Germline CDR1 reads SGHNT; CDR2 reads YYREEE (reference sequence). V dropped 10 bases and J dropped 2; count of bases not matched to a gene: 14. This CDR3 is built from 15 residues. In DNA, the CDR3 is TGTGCCGGAAAGACAGGGACTCAGCCAAACTATGGCTACACCTTC. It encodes CAGKTGTQPNYGYTF.

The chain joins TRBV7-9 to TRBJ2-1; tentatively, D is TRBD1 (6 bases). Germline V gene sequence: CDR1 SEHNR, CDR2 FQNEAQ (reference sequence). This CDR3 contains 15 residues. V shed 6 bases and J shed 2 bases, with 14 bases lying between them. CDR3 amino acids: CASSPGAGAYNEQFF. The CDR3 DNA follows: TGTGCCAGCAGTCCTGGGGCAGGGGCCTACAATGAGCAGTTCTTC.

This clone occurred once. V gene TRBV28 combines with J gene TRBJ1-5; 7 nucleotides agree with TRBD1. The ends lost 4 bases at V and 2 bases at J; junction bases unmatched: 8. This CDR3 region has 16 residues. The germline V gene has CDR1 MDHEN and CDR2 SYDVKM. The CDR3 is CASSWGNRGGNQPQHF. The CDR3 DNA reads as TGTGCCAGCAGTTGGGGGAACAGGGGCGGCAATCAGCCCCAGCATTTT.